Below are 32 T cell receptor beta chains sequenced from a single sample in a study of cytomegalovirus exposure and HLA in healthy donors. The primer mix had 60 Vbeta and 13 Jbeta primers. The table came from immunoSEQ multiplex PCR; TCRdb's copy has only in-frame clones and leaves some out. The sample records about 150,000 clones, 80% being singletons. The sequencing input was PBMCs. These receptors were taken from a woman aged 40 to 49 in good health and CMV-seropositive.

V gene TRBV19 combines with J gene TRBJ1-1; TRBD1 agrees at 7 bases. The ends lost 3 bases at V and 5 bases at J; junction bases unmatched: 9. The CDR3 totals 15 residues. CDR1 is LNHDA and CDR2 is SQIVND in the germline V gene (reference sequence). The CDR3 DNA reads as TGTGCCAGTAGTATTATGGAGACAGGGAGGACTGAAGCTTTCTTT. Amino acid sequence: CASSIMETGRTEAFF.

The chain joins TRBV5-6 to TRBJ2-5; possible D gene TRBD1, 6 bases. The assigned J gene may be wrong: the sequence end matches TRBJ2-7 better. Per germline, CDR1 SGHDT and CDR2 YYEEEE. This CDR3 comprises 14 residues. In nucleotides, the CDR3 is TGTGCCAGCAGCTTGTCAGGGACAAGCTACGAGCAGTACTTC. Amino acid sequence: CASSLSGTSYEQYF.

The chain couples TRBV5-1 to TRBJ2-1; 7 bases line up with TRBD1. This CDR3 comprises 17 residues. Losses at the gene ends were 0 bases for V and 1 base for J; bases not matched to a gene: 7. The germline V gene has CDR1 SGHRS and CDR2 YFSETQ. The CDR3 DNA follows: TGCGCCAGCAGCTTGGGACAGGGTATGAGTTCCTACAATGAGCAGTTCTTC. As protein: CASSLGQGMSSYNEQFF.

V gene TRBV7-2 combines with J gene TRBJ1-1; D might be TRBD1 (5 bases). The CDR3 loop spans 14 amino acids. Germline CDR1 reads SGHTA; CDR2 reads FQGNSA. V shed 5 bases and J shed 1 base, with 11 bases lying between them. This chain's CDR3 is CASSPQGWNTEAFF. The CDR3 DNA sequence: TGTGCCAGCAGCCCGCAGGGATGGAACACTGAAGCTTTCTTT.

The count of this clone is one. The chain combines TRBV27 with TRBJ2-2, with TRBD2 matching 7 bases. Germline CDR1 MNHEY, CDR2 SMNVEV (reference sequence). Germline trimming cut 5 bases from V and 4 bases from J; bases unmatched to any gene: 10. This CDR3 region has 16 residues. The CDR3 protein is CASSLIAGVSTGELFF. In nucleotides, the CDR3 is TGTGCCAGCAGTCTCATTGCGGGAGTGAGCACCGGGGAGCTGTTTTTT.

This chain links TRBV7-9 with TRBJ2-1; 12 bases match TRBD2. The CDR3 spans 18 residues. Germline V gene lookup returns CDR1 SEHNR and CDR2 FQNEAQ (reference sequence). Trimming took 4 bases from V and 7 from J; bases not matched to a gene: 14. CDR3 in DNA: TGTGCCAGCAGCTCTTTAGATAAACGACTAGCGGGAGTAAATGAGCAGTTCTTC. Translation: CASSSLDKRLAGVNEQFF.

The rearrangement links TRBV5-1 to TRBJ2-1, with TRBD2 as a possible D gene (6 bases). The V end lost 5 bases, the J end lost 5 bases, and 14 bases lay between the germline ends. Germline V gene data show CDR1 as SGHRS and CDR2 as YFSETQ. The CDR3 has 14 amino acids. The CDR3: CASRPGGFNNEQFF. The CDR3 nucleotides are TGCGCCAGCAGACCAGGAGGGTTCAACAATGAGCAGTTCTTC.

This chain joins TRBV9 and TRBJ1-1; D perhaps matches TRBD1 (6 bases). There are 14 residues in the CDR3. The V end lost 4 bases, the J end lost 4 bases, and 14 bases lay between the germline ends. Germline V gene sequence: CDR1 SGDLS, CDR2 YYNGEE. CDR3 loop: CASSLSGAATEAFF. The CDR3 coding sequence is TGTGCCAGCAGCCTATCAGGGGCGGCCACTGAAGCTTTCTTT.

The chain links TRBV20-1 to TRBJ1-2; D is undetermined. Deletions cut 1 base from V and 5 bases from J, with 5 bases between. The CDR3 has 11 amino acids. Germline V CDR1 and CDR2: DFQATT, SNEGSKA (reference sequence). CDR3 amino acids: CSARAKYGYTF. The DNA of the CDR3 is TGCAGTGCTAGAGCCAAATATGGCTACACCTTC.

The chain is built from TRBV6-6 and TRBJ1-5; 8 nucleotides match TRBD1. The CDR3 contains 16 residues. V dropped 2 bases and J dropped 6; count of bases not matched to a gene: 9. Germline V lookup: CDR1 MNHNY, CDR2 SVGAGI (reference sequence). This CDR3 reads CASSYQSGGAGQPQHF. The CDR3 nucleotides read TGTGCCAGCAGTTACCAGTCAGGGGGCGCTGGTCAGCCCCAGCATTTT.

V usage is TRBV28 and J usage is TRBJ1-1, with D perhaps matching TRBD1 (5 bases). Germline CDR1 MDHEN, CDR2 SYDVKM. The CDR3 runs to 16 residues. Between the trimmed V and J ends, which lost 2 bases and 3 bases, there was a span of 16 bases. The CDR3: CASSLDPVSGHTEAFF. The CDR3 DNA reads TGTGCCAGCAGTTTAGACCCCGTTTCAGGGCACACTGAAGCTTTCTTT.

V usage is TRBV2 and J usage is TRBJ2-7; possibly TRBD2 for D (5 bases). Germline CDR1 and CDR2: SNHLY and FYNNEI. V dropped 7 bases and J dropped 5 bases, with 15 bases sitting between them. CDR3 length: 13 amino acids. CDR3 DNA: TGTGCCAGCAACGAACTTATGAGGGACGAGCAGTACTTC. Translation gives CASNELMRDEQYF. The full variable domain, its missing parts supplied by reference TRBV2 and TRBJ2-7, is EPEVTQTPSHQVTQMGQEVILRCVPISNHLYFYWYRQILGQKVEFLVSFYNNEISEKSEIFDDQFSVERPDGSNFTLKIRSTKLEDSAMYFCASNELMRDEQYFGPGTRLTVT.

The rearrangement joins TRBV19 to TRBJ1-5; 8 nucleotides align to TRBD1. CDR1 and CDR2 (germline): LNHDA, SQIVND (reference sequence). The CDR3 runs 16 residues. J lost 2 bases, V lost 2 bases, and 5 bases had no gene match. The CDR3 spells CASSITPGGRNQPQHF. The CDR3 DNA reads as TGTGCCAGTAGTATAACCCCAGGGGGCCGCAATCAGCCCCAGCATTTT.

V is TRBV5-1 and J is TRBJ2-2; TRBD2 might be the D (7 bases). Between the trimmed V and J ends, which lost 7 bases and 7 bases, there was a span of 14 bases. CDR1 is SGHRS and CDR2 is YFSETQ in the germline V gene. The CDR3 is made up of 13 amino acids. Here the CDR3 reads CASGGAVDGELFF. The CDR3 region has the DNA TGCGCCAGCGGGGGGGCCGTCGACGGGGAGCTGTTTTTT.

The chain recombines TRBV4-1 with TRBJ2-5; a weak D match, TRBD2 (5 bases). V was shortened by 0 bases and J by 1 base, with 9 bases between the two germline ends. Germline V lookup: CDR1 MGHRA, CDR2 YSYEKL. This CDR3 spans 15 amino acids. The CDR3, as DNA: TGCGCCAGCAGCCAAGACCGGGGTTTCCAAGAGACCCAGTACTTC. Protein sequence: CASSQDRGFQETQYF.

The chain uses TRBV21-1 and TRBJ2-1; the DNA was not compared with TRBD2, the D call given in the table. TRBV21-1 is listed as a pseudogene. The CDR3 consists of 14 residues. The CDR3 protein is CATWSGLTRCEQFF. For the CDR3, the DNA is TGTGCCACCTGGAGTGGGTTAACCCGATGTGAGCAGTTCTTC.

This chain uses TRBV7-9 with TRBJ2-3; weak D call: TRBD2 (5 bases). Between the trimmed V and J ends, which lost 5 bases and 6 bases, there was a span of 21 bases. The V gene's germline CDR1 is SEHNR and CDR2 FQNEAQ (reference sequence). The CDR3 sequence is 16 residues long. This CDR3 reads CASSRHRAKTGDTQYF. DNA for the CDR3: TGTGCCAGCAGCCGACATCGGGCTAAGACGGGGGATACGCAGTATTTT.

V is TRBV5-1 and J is TRBJ2-7; TRBD1 matches 10 bases. The CDR3 contains 14 residues. V shed 4 bases, J shed 3 bases, and the junction held 4 bases outside the gene matches. The germline gives CDR1 SGHRS, CDR2 YFSETQ. DNA of the CDR3: TGCGCCAGCAGCCTCTGGACAGGGGGCTACGAGCAGTACTTC. This translates into CASSLWTGGYEQYF.

This chain links TRBV20-1 with TRBJ2-1; D not resolved. V lost 5 bases to trimming and J lost 9 bases, with 8 bases between them. Germline CDR1 and CDR2: DFQATT and SNEGSKA (reference sequence). The CDR3 extends over 10 amino acids. The CDR3 nucleotides are TGCAGTGCTCTTCAGGTTGAGCAGTTCTTC. Translation gives CSALQVEQFF.

V gene TRBV19 combines with J gene TRBJ2-4; D perhaps matches TRBD2 (5 bases). The V and J ends lost 4 bases and 0 bases respectively, with 7 bases between them. The V gene's germline CDR1 is LNHDA and CDR2 SQIVND (reference sequence). There are 14 residues in the CDR3. The CDR3: CASSREIAKNIQYF. CDR3 DNA sequence: TGTGCCAGTAGTAGGGAGATAGCCAAAAACATTCAGTACTTC. The full variable domain, its missing parts supplied by reference TRBV19 and TRBJ2-4, is DGGITQSPKYLFRKEGQNVTLSCEQNLNHDAMYWYRQDPGQGLRLIYYSQIVNDFQKGDIAEGYSVSREKKESFPLTVTSAQKNPTAFYLCASSREIAKNIQYFGAGTRLSVL.

J is TRBJ1-1 and V is TRBV9; D call uncertain. CDR3 length: 13 amino acids. The V and J ends lost 0 bases and 3 bases respectively, with 6 bases between them. Germline V lookup: CDR1 SGDLS, CDR2 YYNGEE. The CDR3 is CASSVEPYTEAFF. The CDR3 DNA is TGTGCCAGCAGCGTAGAGCCCTACACTGAAGCTTTCTTT.

The gene calls are TRBV25-1 and TRBJ2-7, with D possibly TRBD2 on 6 matching bases. V was trimmed by 6 bases and J by 2 bases, leaving 11 bases between them. Germline CDR1 MGHDK, CDR2 SYGVNS. The CDR3 length is 13 residues. Here the CDR3 DNA reads TGTGCCAGCAGCAGTGGGGGGACCTACGAGCAGTACTTC. Its protein product is CASSSGGTYEQYF.

The CDR3 DNA is TGTGCCAGTAGTATAGTAGCATTTTCGGGGGGCACAGATACGCAGTATTTT. Translating gives CASSIVAFSGGTDTQYF. The V call is TRBV19, the J call TRBJ2-3, with D possibly matching TRBD2 (6 bases). V shed 1 base and J shed 1 base, with 15 bases lying between them. The CDR3 sequence is 17 residues long. Germline V gene lookup returns CDR1 LNHDA and CDR2 SQIVND (reference sequence). The complete variable domain, with remaining parts taken from reference TRBV19 and TRBJ2-3, reads DGGITQSPKYLFRKEGQNVTLSCEQNLNHDAMYWYRQDPGQGLRLIYYSQIVNDFQKGDIAEGYSVSREKKESFPLTVTSAQKNPTAFYLCASSIVAFSGGTDTQYFGPGTRLTVL.

In this sample, this clone turned up a few times. The chain combines TRBV7-3 with TRBJ1-1; 11 nucleotides match TRBD1. The CDR3 is 14 amino acids. J gave up 11 bases and V 5 bases, and 10 bases lay outside the gene matches. Germline values: CDR1 SGHTA, CDR2 FQGTGA. CDR3 DNA sequence: TGTGCCAGCAGCAGAGAAGGGACAGGGGGATCTGCTTTCTTT. As protein: CASSREGTGGSAFF.

This clone has just a few counts. V usage is TRBV5-6 and J usage is TRBJ2-7; D perhaps matches TRBD2 (6 bases). The V end lost 4 bases, the J end lost 1 base, and 9 bases lay between the germline ends. Germline values: CDR1 SGHDT, CDR2 YYEEEE. This CDR3 is built from 13 residues. CDR3 bases: TGTGCCAGCAGCAGGGACTGGTCCTACGAGCAGTACTTC. Amino acids: CASSRDWSYEQYF.

CDR3 protein: CASRTGGVDTQYF. The CDR3 DNA reads TGCGCCAGCAGAACAGGGGGCGTAGATACGCAGTATTTT. V usage is TRBV5-1 and J usage is TRBJ2-3, with 9 bases identical to TRBD1. The CDR3 contains 13 residues. Per the germline V gene, CDR1 is SGHRS and CDR2 is YFSETQ. After removal of 5 bases from V and 5 bases from J, the junction contained 3 bases not matched to a gene.

The chain uses TRBV30 and TRBJ2-1; 10 bases are a match to TRBD2. V trimming: 7 bases; J trimming: 7 bases; junction bases outside the gene matches: 7. Germline CDR1 GTSNPN, CDR2 SVGIG (reference sequence). The CDR3 is made up of 13 amino acids. CDR3 bases: TGTGCCTTCCGACTAGCGGGTAATAATGAGCAGTTCTTC. Residues: CAFRLAGNNEQFF. The full variable domain, in which reference TRBV30 and TRBJ2-1 provide the parts outside the CDR3, is SQTIHQWPATLVQPVGSPLSLECTVEGTSNPNLYWYRQAAGRGLQLLFYSVGIGQISSEVPQNLSASRPQDRQFILSSKKLLLSDSGFYLCAFRLAGNNEQFFGPGTRLTVL.

This rearrangement joins TRBV5-1 to TRBJ2-7, with a tentative D call TRBD1 (5 bases). This CDR3 contains 14 residues. The V end was cut by 0 bases, the J end by 3 bases, with 10 bases between. Germline V gene data show CDR1 as SGHRS and CDR2 as YFSETQ. As DNA, the CDR3 is TGCGCCAGCAGCTTGGAGGGAAGGGGCTACGAGCAGTACTTC. Amino acids: CASSLEGRGYEQYF.

The rearrangement joins TRBV28 to TRBJ1-5, with TRBD1 identical over 7 bases. CDR3 length equals 15 residues. Per the germline V gene, CDR1 is MDHEN and CDR2 is SYDVKM. V dropped 1 base and J dropped 4; count of bases not matched to a gene: 4. CDR3 in amino acids: CASSLLDRLNQPQHF. The CDR3 DNA follows: TGTGCCAGCAGTTTATTGGACAGGTTGAATCAGCCCCAGCATTTT.

There are a few counts of this clone. The chain has TRBV19 and TRBJ2-2, with TRBD1 matching 10 bases. This CDR3 region has 16 residues. Trimming took 2 bases from V and 2 from J; bases not matched to a gene: 2. Germline values: CDR1 LNHDA, CDR2 SQIVND (reference sequence). The CDR3 reads CASSIRQGANTGELFF. In DNA, the CDR3 is TGTGCCAGTAGTATAAGACAGGGGGCAAACACCGGGGAGCTGTTTTTT.

The V and J genes are TRBV7-8 and TRBJ2-1; 10 bases line up with TRBD2. The CDR3 is 15 amino acids. Germline CDR1 SGHVS, CDR2 FQNEAQ. V was pared by 4 bases and J by 5 bases, with 5 bases of the junction left unmatched. CDR3 in amino acids: CASSSQLAGNNEQFF. The CDR3, as DNA: TGTGCCAGCAGCTCCCAACTAGCGGGAAACAATGAGCAGTTCTTC.

This chain uses TRBV23-1 with TRBJ2-7; TRBD2 might be the D (6 bases). TRBV23-1 qualifies as an ORF whose function is uncertain. The CDR3 is 16 amino acids. The V end was cut by 10 bases, the J end by 2 bases, with 24 bases between. For the CDR3, the DNA is TGCGCCAACATCCCCCCGGTTGGGACTTTTACCTACGAGCAGTACTTC. As protein: CANIPPVGTFTYEQYF.